This is a list of T cell receptor beta chains from one sample in a study of blood T cell repertoires in COVID-19. Repertoires were generated with immunoSEQ multiplex PCR, while TCRdb's copy carries only in-frame clones and drops some. Among 250,000 or so clones, 80% to 95% were seen once, and the ten largest hold around 0.83%. The sequenced sample was peripheral blood. These TCRs come from a man under 40 with COVID-19, enrolled during active disease. Each CDR3 is given with its conserved first and last residue. The order of the fields is clone size, V gene, CDR3 protein. Clone size is not always given. Where it is, it says once, few, many or a class for expanded clones.

>.|TRBV7-9
CASSPRGTSVIQETQYF
>.|TRBV2
CASSDYEVSEAFF
>.|TRBV12-3/TRBV12-4
CASSPLATYEQYF
>.|TRBV11-2
CASSLARGSTEAFF
>.|TRBV10-1
CASSIGTDTYEQYF
>once|TRBV11-2
CASSPLFVGSYNEQFF
>.|TRBV9
CASSADRGSNSLDGYTF
>once|TRBV6-5
CATATRWEKLFF
>.|TRBV7-9
CASSLGRGWTEAFF
>.|TRBV5-1
CASRNRDSPSSTDTQYF
>.|TRBV7-6
CASSQSGGPNEKLFF
>.|TRBV7-9
CASSLRGGPDYGYTF
>.|TRBV4-2
CASSQDPGTDEKLFF
>.|TRBV10-1
CASSESRFYGYTF
>.|TRBV4-2
CASSQLAGGVDTQYF
>.|TRBV5-4
CASSSGGTGVNYDSYEQYF
>.|TRBV6-1
CASSEAWSGGSEAFF
>.|TRBV25-1
CASSPPAGRDRGGNEQFF
>.|TRBV7-9
CASSDYQGANYGYTF
>once|TRBV10-3
CAISPTGTDDGYTF
>.|TRBV4-1
CASSQEVSAGDTQYF
>.|TRBV2
CASNRPSGGEQFF
>.|TRBV30
CAWGGAATDTQYF
>.|TRBV19
CASNPRGRDGYTF
>once|TRBV5-1
CASSLDPGQPAYGYTF
>.|TRBV7-2
CASSTTSGGQETQYF
>.|TRBV2
CASSEISSDNEQFF
>.|TRBV5-5
CASSLSLAGTDTQYF
>.|TRBV6-5
CASSRGTEAFF
>few|TRBV6-5
CASMSRDTRNYGYTF
>.|TRBV21-1
CASSLYAWFLSYNEQFF
>.|TRBV11-2
CASTPDTEAFF
>.|TRBV2
CASGEEGAAGANVLTF
>.|TRBV11-2
CASRRGLAGDTETQYF
>.|TRBV2
CASKPGLGSYEQYF